Following are 13 T cell receptor beta chains from one sample sequenced in a study of identical twins. TCRdb itself ran the 5' RACE reads through MiXCR, one entry per CDR3 protein. The table shows about 920,000 distinct CDR3 sequences, with 9% to 15% occurring only once. The same sample was also used in a study of yellow fever vaccine responses in identical twins.

Sequencing was carried out using PBMCs. These receptors were obtained from a woman between 18 and 29 years old in good health.

A few counts support this clonotype. This sequence joins TRBV6-6 and TRBJ1-1; a possible D gene is TRBD1 (5 bases). Deletions cut 8 bases from V and 5 bases from J, with 12 bases between. Germline V gene data show CDR1 as MNHNY and CDR2 as SVGAGI (reference sequence). The CDR3 extends over 12 amino acids. CDR3 region: CASSGRFTEAFF. CDR3 in DNA: TGTGCCAGCTCGGGGCGTTTTACTGAAGCTTTCTTT.

This clonotype has just a few counts. The V gene is TRBV5-6, the J gene TRBJ2-7; possibly TRBD1 for D (5 bases). Trimming left V 1 base short and J 0 bases short, with 11 bases between. Germline V gene sequence: CDR1 SGHDT, CDR2 YYEEEE. The CDR3 loop spans 15 amino acids. The CDR3 region has the DNA TGTGCCAGCAGCTTGTTTGGCAGGGACTCCTACGAGCAGTACGTC. It yields the protein CASSLFGRDSYEQYV.

The chain recombines TRBV10-3 with TRBJ2-1; D may be TRBD2 (5 bases). Germline CDR1 and CDR2: ENHRY and SYGVKD. This CDR3 is built from 14 residues. V lost 5 bases and J 5 bases, leaving 13 bases between the germline ends. CDR3 coding DNA: TGTGCCATCAGTCCTAGCAATCAAGACAATGAGCAGTTCTTC. Translating gives CAISPSNQDNEQFF.

V gene TRBV5-1 combines with J gene TRBJ1-1, with D possibly TRBD1 on 6 matching bases. V lost 5 bases and J 1 base, leaving 18 bases between the germline ends. Germline V gene lookup returns CDR1 SGHRS and CDR2 YFSETQ. The CDR3 extends over 16 amino acids. Written as DNA, the CDR3 is TGCGCCAGCAGGAGAGGGCAGGGGACTGGGAACACTGAAGCTTTCTTT. Residues: CASRRGQGTGNTEAFF. Full variable domain (remainder filled in from reference TRBV5-1 and TRBJ1-1): KAGVTQTPRYLIKTRGQQVTLSCSPISGHRSVSWYQQTPGQGLQFLFEYFSETQRNKGNFPGRFSGRQFSNSRSEMNVSTLELGDSALYLCASRRGQGTGNTEAFFGQGTRLTVV.

The chain carries TRBV24-1 and TRBJ2-3; D gene unclear. This CDR3 contains 16 residues. Per the germline V gene, CDR1 is KGHDR and CDR2 is SFDVKD. Trimming stripped 7 bases from V and 1 base from J, with 17 bases between. CDR3 DNA: TGTGCCACCAGCCCCTCGTTGGGGTTGGGCACAGATACGCAGTATTTT. It encodes CATSPSLGLGTDTQYF.

V gene TRBV10-3 combines with J gene TRBJ2-1; the D is unclear. Per the germline V gene, CDR1 is ENHRY and CDR2 is SYGVKD. V lost 6 bases and J lost 8, with 11 bases in between. This CDR3 spans 12 amino acids. The CDR3 nucleotides are TGTGCCATCAGCGGTGTGTACGATGAGCAGTTCTTC. Protein: CAISGVYDEQFF.

The chain carries TRBV5-6 and TRBJ2-3, with TRBD1 matching over 8 bases. Trimming at V came to 4 bases and at J to 6 bases, leaving 10 bases not matched to a gene. Germline CDR1 SGHDT, CDR2 YYEEEE. The CDR3 totals 15 residues. The CDR3 bases are TGTGCCAGCAGCAAAGGACAGGGTACAACGGATACGCAGTATTTT. As protein: CASSKGQGTTDTQYF.

This clonotype has a handful of counts. The chain has TRBV27 and TRBJ1-6, with D hard to call. Germline-derived CDR1 and CDR2 are MNHEY and SMNVEV (reference sequence). V was clipped by 8 bases and J by 4 bases, with 9 bases between them. CDR3 length: 13 amino acids. The CDR3 coding sequence is TGTGCCAGCCCGCGGGTTTATAATTCACCCCTCCACTTT. Amino acid sequence: CASPRVYNSPLHF.

This clonotype showed up just a few times. The chain is built from TRBV5-1 and TRBJ2-3; weak D call: TRBD2 (6 bases). Germline V lookup: CDR1 SGHRS, CDR2 YFSETQ. The ends were cut back, 1 base at V and 6 bases at J, with 9 bases in the middle. The CDR3 is 13 amino acids. CDR3 nucleotide sequence: TGCGCCAGCAGCTTGAGACTAGAGGATACGCAGTATTTT. Translation gives CASSLRLEDTQYF.

This clonotype was seen only a few times. The rearrangement joins TRBV5-1 to TRBJ2-7, with 12 bases fitting TRBD2. After removal of 4 bases from V and 6 bases from J, the junction contained 8 bases not matched to a gene. Germline V gives CDR1 SGHRS, CDR2 YFSETQ. The CDR3 runs 15 residues. DNA of the CDR3: TGCGCCAGCAGCCATCTCCTAGCGGGAGGGACCGAGCAGTACTTC. Residues: CASSHLLAGGTEQYF.

This chain uses TRBV20-1 with TRBJ2-1, with D unresolved. The CDR3 consists of 16 residues. Germline V gives CDR1 DFQATT, CDR2 SNEGSKA (reference sequence). Trimming shortened V by 1 base and J by 8 bases, and 21 bases separated the two germline ends. CDR3 amino acids: CSARGAPGWKRDEQFF. The CDR3 DNA follows: TGCAGTGCTAGAGGCGCCCCTGGGTGGAAAAGAGATGAGCAGTTCTTC.

The chain recombines TRBV6-5 with TRBJ2-1; TRBD1 aligns across 7 bases. The junction had 7 bases not matched to a gene; V was cut back by 4 bases and J by 4 bases. The germline V gene has CDR1 MNHEY and CDR2 SVGAGI. The CDR3 is 15 residues long. The CDR3 loop is CASSLTGTAYNEQFF. The CDR3 coding sequence is TGTGCCAGCAGTTTAACCGGGACAGCTTACAATGAGCAGTTCTTC.

The chain uses TRBV5-1 and TRBJ2-4; D is unresolved. CDR3 size: 16 residues. Trimming cost V 1 base and J 6 bases, with 17 bases left between them. Germline V gene sequence: CDR1 SGHRS, CDR2 YFSETQ. The CDR3 here is CASSLLPGPPGNIQYF. CDR3 nucleotide sequence: TGCGCCAGCAGCTTGCTTCCCGGGCCCCCGGGAAACATTCAGTACTTC.